The clone carrying this TCR beta chain was picked up a small number of times. Assay: immunoSEQ multiplex PCR; the TCRdb copy retains only in-frame clones and omits some. The sample lists about 40,000 clones; 84% were seen once. There are 15 residues in the CDR3. The germline V gene encodes CDR1 SGDLS and CDR2 YYNGEE. Unmatched junction bases numbered 14, after V lost 5 bases and J lost 6 bases. The data belong to a study of sequential checkpoint blockade in melanoma. Study details: Arm A got nivolumab then ipilimumab; arm B the reverse, 1:1. Each arm's sequence ended with maintenance nivolumab.

Stated treatment: randomized to nivolumab then ipilimumab (arm A) or the reverse (arm B). Patients had received no earlier DNA-damaging chemotherapy. PBMC sorting kept live CD3+CD8+ cells without CD19 or CD56. The TCR originated in a human donor with melanoma. The V call is TRBV9, the J call TRBJ2-7; 7 bases are a match to TRBD2. The material sequenced was CD8+ T cells sorted from blood (inferred from file names), taken from a patient given nivolumab and ipilimumab in sequence. CDR3 nucleotide sequence: TGTGCCAGCAGTGATCTGGCGGGAGACCGAGGCGAGCAGTACTTC. Amino acids: CASSDLAGDRGEQYF. Filled out from reference TRBV9 and TRBJ2-7, the complete variable domain reads DSGVTQTPKHLITATGQRVTLRCSPRSGDLSVYWYQQSLDQGLQFLIQYYNGEERAKGNILERFSAQQFPDLHSELNLSSLELGDSALYFCASSDLAGDRGEQYFGPGTRLTVT.